This is a list of T cell receptor beta chains from one sample in a study of blood T cells in healthy people across ages. Each CDR3 protein gets one entry after TCRdb re-called the 5' RACE reads with MiXCR. The sample includes hundreds of thousands of distinct CDR3 sequences, roughly 26% of them seen just once. Material for sequencing was blood. The receptor source for this set is a woman older than 75 in good health. The CDR3 runs from the conserved cysteine through the conserved F or W. Fields, in order: D gene, J gene, V gene, clone size, CDR3 DNA, CDR3 protein. D genes are given only for firm matches. Clone size is not always given. Where it is, it says once, few, many or a class for expanded clones.

D: TRBD1; J: TRBJ1-2; V: TRBV7-2; size: many; DNA: TGTGCCAGCAGCTTAGGTGTCACAGGGGAGGGCTATGGCTACACCTTC; CDR3: CASSLGVTGEGYGYTF
D: TRBD2; J: TRBJ2-3; V: TRBV24-1; size: few; DNA: TGTGCCACCAGTGAGACTAGCGGGGTGAGAGATACGCAGTATTTT; CDR3: CATSETSGVRDTQYF
D: .; J: TRBJ2-2; V: TRBV20-1; size: .; DNA: TGCAGTGCTAGGGCAATTAACACCGGGGAGCTGTTTTTT; CDR3: CSARAINTGELFF
D: .; J: TRBJ2-1; V: TRBV7-9; size: .; DNA: TGTGCCAGCATGGCAGGCCCAGGGTCGGATGAGCAGTTCTTC; CDR3: CASMAGPGSDEQFF
D: .; J: TRBJ1-5; V: TRBV20-1; size: .; DNA: TGCAGTGCTCCCAGCCGGGGGAACAATCAGCCCCAGCATTTT; CDR3: CSAPSRGNNQPQHF
D: .; J: TRBJ1-4; V: TRBV6-6; size: few; DNA: TGTGCCAGCAGGGGGACTACCTATGAAAAACTGTTTTTT; CDR3: CASRGTTYEKLFF
D: .; J: TRBJ2-1; V: TRBV7-9; size: .; DNA: TGTGCCAGCAACCGGGACTCCTTTATCGATGAGCAGTTCTTC; CDR3: CASNRDSFIDEQFF
D: .; J: TRBJ2-5; V: TRBV11-3; size: many; DNA: TGTGCCAGCAGCTCCCAGATCGGTACTCAAGAGACCCAGTACTTC; CDR3: CASSSQIGTQETQYF
D: TRBD1; J: TRBJ2-1; V: TRBV3-1; size: many; DNA: TGTGCCAGCAGCCAAGATACCGGGACAGGGGCGTTCTTC; CDR3: CASSQDTGTGAFF
D: .; J: TRBJ1-6; V: TRBV15; size: .; DNA: TGTGCCACCAGCATCCTTGATCGTATGAATTCACCCCTCCACTTT; CDR3: CATSILDRMNSPLHF
D: .; J: TRBJ1-4; V: TRBV6-5; size: .; DNA: TGTGCCAGCAGGGCTTACAGGAGCCGTAATGAAAAACTGTTTTTT; CDR3: CASRAYRSRNEKLFF
D: .; J: TRBJ2-7; V: TRBV10-3; size: many; DNA: TGTGCCATCAGTGCGGGCTACGAGCAGTACTTC; CDR3: CAISAGYEQYF
D: .; J: TRBJ1-1; V: TRBV29-1; size: few; DNA: TGCAGCGTTCGTACAGGGCTGAACACTGAAGCTTTCTTT; CDR3: CSVRTGLNTEAFF
D: TRBD2; J: TRBJ2-1; V: TRBV20-1; size: many; DNA: TGCAGTGCTAGAGGGGGACTAGCGGGGGGCCGACAGTCCTACAATGAGCAGTTCTTC; CDR3: CSARGGLAGGRQSYNEQFF
D: TRBD1; J: TRBJ2-3; V: TRBV12-3/TRBV12-4; size: few; DNA: TGTGCCAGCAGGTTTGACAGGGGGACAGATACGCAGTATTTT; CDR3: CASRFDRGTDTQYF
D: .; J: TRBJ2-3; V: TRBV7-2; size: many; DNA: TGTGCCAGCAGCTTAGCGATAGAAGATACGCAGTATTTT; CDR3: CASSLAIEDTQYF
D: TRBD1; J: TRBJ1-5; V: TRBV7-2; size: .; DNA: TGTGCCAGCAGCTGGGGGGACAGGGGGAGTGGCAATCAGCCCCAGCATTTT; CDR3: CASSWGDRGSGNQPQHF
D: .; J: TRBJ2-7; V: TRBV7-2; size: .; DNA: TGTGCCAGCAGCTTATTGTCCCGCGAGCAGTACTTC; CDR3: CASSLLSREQYF
D: .; J: TRBJ2-4; V: TRBV12-3/TRBV12-4; size: many; DNA: TGTGCCAGCTCACAACAGGGTTACATTCAGTACTTC; CDR3: CASSQQGYIQYF
D: .; J: TRBJ1-4; V: TRBV3-1; size: few; DNA: TGTGCCAGCAGCGTAGTACCGAATGAAAAACTGTTTTTT; CDR3: CASSVVPNEKLFF
D: .; J: TRBJ2-4; V: TRBV6-6; size: few; DNA: TGTGCCAGCACAGTCAAAAACATTCAGTACTTC; CDR3: CASTVKNIQYF
D: TRBD1; J: TRBJ2-1; V: TRBV24-1; size: .; DNA: TGTGCCGCCAGCCATAGGACAGGGAGGAATGAGCAGTTCTTC; CDR3: CAASHRTGRNEQFF
D: TRBD2; J: TRBJ2-3; V: TRBV20-1; size: .; DNA: TGCAGTGCTAGAGGGACTAGCGGAGTTACAGATACGCAGTATTTT; CDR3: CSARGTSGVTDTQYF
D: .; J: TRBJ1-1; V: TRBV7-2; size: .; DNA: TGTGCCAACAGCCGAAGACGGGGAACTGAAGCTTTCTTT; CDR3: CANSRRRGTEAFF
D: .; J: TRBJ2-5; V: TRBV11-3; size: many; DNA: TGTGCCAGCAGCCCAACGCCCCAGGGCGGGGCAGAGACCCAGTACTTC; CDR3: CASSPTPQGGAETQYF
D: .; J: TRBJ2-7; V: TRBV4-3; size: .; DNA: TGCGCCAGCAGCCAAGATTCAACAGACTCCTACGAGCAGTACTTC; CDR3: CASSQDSTDSYEQYF
D: .; J: TRBJ2-7; V: TRBV27; size: many; DNA: TGTGCCAGCAGTTTCATGGCAGGGGATCTCTACGAGCAGTACTTC; CDR3: CASSFMAGDLYEQYF
D: TRBD2; J: TRBJ2-1; V: TRBV28; size: few; DNA: TGTGCCAGCAGTTCCGCCGTGGGGGGGAGCTCCTACAATGAGCAGTTCTTC; CDR3: CASSSAVGGSSYNEQFF
D: TRBD2; J: TRBJ2-5; V: TRBV12-3/TRBV12-4; size: many; DNA: TGTGCCAGCAGCCTACTAGCGAGGGAGACCCAGTACTTC; CDR3: CASSLLARETQYF
D: .; J: TRBJ1-2; V: TRBV20-1; size: many; DNA: TGCAGTGCTAGAGTGGCCTCCCGGGGGGGCTACACCTTC; CDR3: CSARVASRGGYTF
D: .; J: TRBJ2-3; V: TRBV30; size: many; DNA: TGTGCCTGGACTTCGGCCCCGGACTACACAGATACGCAGTATTTT; CDR3: CAWTSAPDYTDTQYF
D: .; J: TRBJ1-2; V: TRBV12-3/TRBV12-4; size: many; DNA: TGTGCCAGCAGTTTAAGGCAGCTCGGAGCTAACTATGGCTACACCTTC; CDR3: CASSLRQLGANYGYTF
D: TRBD2; J: TRBJ2-7; V: TRBV20-1; size: few; DNA: TGCAGTGCTAGAGTTCGTCTAGCGGGGGTGTCCTACGAGCAGTACTTC; CDR3: CSARVRLAGVSYEQYF
D: .; J: TRBJ1-2; V: TRBV28; size: few; DNA: TGTGCCAGCAGTTCCTATCCCTCTGTTTCGAAGGGCTACACCTTC; CDR3: CASSSYPSVSKGYTF
D: TRBD2; J: TRBJ2-5; V: TRBV6-5; size: many; DNA: TGTGCCAGCAGTTACATAGCGGGGGGGCCCTTCCAGTACTTC; CDR3: CASSYIAGGPFQYF
D: .; J: TRBJ1-6; V: TRBV6-1; size: few; DNA: TGTGCCAGCACAAGGATCTCTAGCGGTTCCTATAATTCACCCCTCCACTTT; CDR3: CASTRISSGSYNSPLHF
D: TRBD1; J: TRBJ1-2; V: TRBV7-2; size: many; DNA: TGTGCCAGCAGCAACGACAGGGGCCCCTATGGCTACACCTTC; CDR3: CASSNDRGPYGYTF
D: .; J: TRBJ2-1; V: TRBV21-1; size: .; DNA: TGTGCCAGCAGCCCCCTGTGGTTCTTC; CDR3: CASSPLWFF
D: .; J: TRBJ2-5; V: TRBV20-1; size: .; DNA: TGCAGTGCTGTTGGGGGGGCGCCCAGAGAGACCCAGTACTTC; CDR3: CSAVGGAPRETQYF
D: .; J: TRBJ1-3; V: TRBV4-2; size: few; DNA: TGTGCCAGCAGCCAAGATCCCATAAACTCTGGAAACACCATATATTTT; CDR3: CASSQDPINSGNTIYF
D: TRBD1; J: TRBJ2-5; V: TRBV5-1; size: few; DNA: TGCGCCAGCACAATACAGGGGCAAGAGACCCAGTACTTC; CDR3: CASTIQGQETQYF
D: .; J: TRBJ2-2; V: TRBV6-5; size: few; DNA: TGTGCCAGCGGGGCCCCGAACACCGGGGAGCTGTTTTTT; CDR3: CASGAPNTGELFF
D: .; J: TRBJ2-5; V: TRBV6-5; size: many; DNA: TGTGCCAGCAGTTCCCTATTGGGGGGCCAAGAGACCCAGTACTTC; CDR3: CASSSLLGGQETQYF
D: .; J: TRBJ1-5; V: TRBV5-1; size: many; DNA: TGCGCCAGCAGCTTGGATACAGCCCCCAATCAGCCCCAGCATTTT; CDR3: CASSLDTAPNQPQHF
D: TRBD2; J: TRBJ2-3; V: TRBV6-2/TRBV6-3; size: .; DNA: TGTGCCGGCAGTTACCAGACTAGCGGGGGGGCATATACGCAGTATTTT; CDR3: CAGSYQTSGGAYTQYF
D: .; J: TRBJ2-3; V: TRBV12-3/TRBV12-4; size: .; DNA: TGTGCCAGCAGCGTCGACGGGACTGGAGCAGATACGGAGTATTTT; CDR3: CASSVDGTGADTEYF
D: .; J: TRBJ1-4; V: TRBV5-1; size: many; DNA: TGCGCCAGCAGCACCCTCCCGGGGAATGAAAAACTGTTTTTT; CDR3: CASSTLPGNEKLFF
D: .; J: TRBJ2-7; V: TRBV7-9; size: many; DNA: TGTGCCAGCAGCTTAGAAGGAGAAGGCTGGGACGAGCAGTACTTC; CDR3: CASSLEGEGWDEQYF
D: TRBD1; J: TRBJ1-2; V: TRBV4-3; size: .; DNA: TGCGCCAGCAGCCAAGATGCTTCCCGGGACAGGTTTCGAGTAGGGAATGGCTACACCTTC; CDR3: CASSQDASRDRFRVGNGYTF
D: .; J: TRBJ2-7; V: TRBV10-1; size: .; DNA: TGCGCCAGCAGTGAGTCTAGCGCTTCCTACGAGCAGTACTTC; CDR3: CASSESSASYEQYF
D: TRBD2; J: TRBJ2-2; V: TRBV2; size: .; DNA: TGTGCCAGCAGAGGACTAGCGGGGTCGAACCCCGGGGAGCTGTTTTTT; CDR3: CASRGLAGSNPGELFF
D: TRBD2; J: TRBJ2-3; V: TRBV12-3/TRBV12-4; size: .; DNA: TGTGCCAGCAGTCCACTTAGCGGGGCCTACACAGATGTGCAGTATTTT; CDR3: CASSPLSGAYTDVQYF
D: TRBD2; J: TRBJ2-7; V: TRBV6-2/TRBV6-3; size: many; DNA: TGTGCCAGCAGTTCTCGTGGGGGGGGCTCCTACGAGCAGTACTTC; CDR3: CASSSRGGGSYEQYF
D: .; J: TRBJ2-7; V: TRBV6-2/TRBV6-3; size: many; DNA: TGTGCCAGCAGTTACGGGCGCAAAAGTGGAATACAGAAGTACTTC; CDR3: CASSYGRKSGIQKYF